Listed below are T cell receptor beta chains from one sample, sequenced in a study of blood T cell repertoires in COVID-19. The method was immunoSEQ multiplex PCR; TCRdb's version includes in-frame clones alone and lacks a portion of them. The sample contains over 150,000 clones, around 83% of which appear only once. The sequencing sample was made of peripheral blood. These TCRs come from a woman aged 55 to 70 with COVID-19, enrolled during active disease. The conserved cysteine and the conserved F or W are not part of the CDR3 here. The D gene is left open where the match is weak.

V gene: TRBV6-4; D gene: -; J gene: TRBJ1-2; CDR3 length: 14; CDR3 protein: ASSRSADGVGYGYT
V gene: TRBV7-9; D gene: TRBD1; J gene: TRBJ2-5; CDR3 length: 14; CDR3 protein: ASSLVDEGGRETQY
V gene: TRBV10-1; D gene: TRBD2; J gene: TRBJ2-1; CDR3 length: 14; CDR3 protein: ASSHTSGSSYNEQF
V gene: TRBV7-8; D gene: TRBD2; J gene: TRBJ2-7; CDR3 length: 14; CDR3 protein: ASSLVLAGGVHEQY
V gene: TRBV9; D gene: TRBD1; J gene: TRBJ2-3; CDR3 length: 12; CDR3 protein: ASSLGQGADTQY
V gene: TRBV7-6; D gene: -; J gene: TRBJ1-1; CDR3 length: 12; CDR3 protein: ASSLDRLNTEAF
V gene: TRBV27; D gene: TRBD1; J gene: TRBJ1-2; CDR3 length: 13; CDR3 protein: ASRLLGQGALGYT
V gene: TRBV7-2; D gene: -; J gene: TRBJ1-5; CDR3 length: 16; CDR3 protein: ASSLAPLETGIPKPQH
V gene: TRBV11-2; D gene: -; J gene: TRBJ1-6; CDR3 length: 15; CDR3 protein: ASSLTGSGTGNSPLH
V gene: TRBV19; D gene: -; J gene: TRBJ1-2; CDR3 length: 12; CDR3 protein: ASSKTSGVAGYT
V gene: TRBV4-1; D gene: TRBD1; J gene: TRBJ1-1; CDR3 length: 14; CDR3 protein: ASSQDLQGAQAEAF
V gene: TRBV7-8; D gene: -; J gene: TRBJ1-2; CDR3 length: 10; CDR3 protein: ASSLETDLYS
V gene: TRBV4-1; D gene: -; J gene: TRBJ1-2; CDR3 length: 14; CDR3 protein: ASSQDPGAFNYGYT
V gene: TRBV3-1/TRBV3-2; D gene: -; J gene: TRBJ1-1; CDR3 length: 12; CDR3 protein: ASSQGRGVPEAF
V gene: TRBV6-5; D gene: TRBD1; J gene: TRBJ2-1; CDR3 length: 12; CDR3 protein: ASSYSTGSNEQF
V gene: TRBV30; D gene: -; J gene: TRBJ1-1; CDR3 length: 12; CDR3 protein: AWSVRSLNTEAF
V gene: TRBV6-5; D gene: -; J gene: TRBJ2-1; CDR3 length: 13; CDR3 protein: ASSLTDRLYNEQF
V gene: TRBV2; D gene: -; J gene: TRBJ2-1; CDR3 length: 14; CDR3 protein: ASSEPQARVGNEQF
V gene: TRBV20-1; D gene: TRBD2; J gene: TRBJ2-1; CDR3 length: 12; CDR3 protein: SASSGRTLGEQF
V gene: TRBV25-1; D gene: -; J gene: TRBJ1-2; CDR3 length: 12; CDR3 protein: ASSYKGRGYGYT
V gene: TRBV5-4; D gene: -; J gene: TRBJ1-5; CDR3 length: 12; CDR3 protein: ASSLKGVNQPQH
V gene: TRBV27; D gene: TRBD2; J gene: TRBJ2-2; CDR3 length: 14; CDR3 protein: ASSSLAGVSTGELF
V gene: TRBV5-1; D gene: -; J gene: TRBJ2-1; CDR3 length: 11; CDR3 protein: ASSPSSYNEQF
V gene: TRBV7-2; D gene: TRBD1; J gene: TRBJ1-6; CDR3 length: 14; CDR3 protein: ASSLGLRQGTTPLH
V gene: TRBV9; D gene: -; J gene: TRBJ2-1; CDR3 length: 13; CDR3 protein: ASSVVGAAYNEQF
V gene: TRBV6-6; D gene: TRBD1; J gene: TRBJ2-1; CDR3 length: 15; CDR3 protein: ASSPWDSRGPYNEQF
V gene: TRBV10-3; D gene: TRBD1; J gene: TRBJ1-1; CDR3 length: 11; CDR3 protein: AISGQGSTEAF